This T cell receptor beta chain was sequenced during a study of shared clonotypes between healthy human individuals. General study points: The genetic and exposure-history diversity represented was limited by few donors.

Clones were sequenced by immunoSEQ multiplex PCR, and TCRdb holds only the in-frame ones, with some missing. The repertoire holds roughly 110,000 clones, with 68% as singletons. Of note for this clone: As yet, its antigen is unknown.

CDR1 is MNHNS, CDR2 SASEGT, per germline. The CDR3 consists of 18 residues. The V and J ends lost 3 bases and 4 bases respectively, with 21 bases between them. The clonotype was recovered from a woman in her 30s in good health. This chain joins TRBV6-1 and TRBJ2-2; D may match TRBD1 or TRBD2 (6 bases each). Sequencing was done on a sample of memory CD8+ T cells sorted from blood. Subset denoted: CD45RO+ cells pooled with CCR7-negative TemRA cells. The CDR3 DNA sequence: TGTGCCAGCAGTGACGGGGGCGCAGTTGGTACGACCACCGGGGAGCTGTTTTTT. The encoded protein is CASSDGGAVGTTTGELFF.